This record concerns one T cell receptor beta chain sequence. Its target is not known. The sample belongs to a study of cytomegalovirus exposure and HLA in healthy donors. Across the whole study: A data release that came early held roughly 80 million unique TCRs from HLA-typed donors.

General observations from the study: Despite most TCR sequences being rare, some public TCRs occurred in many donors. A missense variant in DCLRE1C was later tied to TCR beta V- and J-gene trimming.

The CDR3 runs 14 residues. Germline CDR1 and CDR2: SGHTA and FQGTGA. J was trimmed by 5 bases and V by 9 bases; bases with no gene match: 7. The primer mix had 60 Vbeta and 13 Jbeta primers. The assay was immunoSEQ multiplex PCR, and TCRdb's table has in-frame clones only and misses some. The sample lists some 130,000 clones, approximately 87% occurring once. This rearrangement joins TRBV7-3 to TRBJ2-2; 9 nucleotides agree with TRBD1. Sequencing was performed on PBMCs. The clonotype comes from a man in his forties in good health and CMV-seronegative. DNA for the CDR3: TGTGCCAGACTGGGACAGGGACGTACCGGGGAGCTGTTTTTT. Its protein product is CARLGQGRTGELFF.